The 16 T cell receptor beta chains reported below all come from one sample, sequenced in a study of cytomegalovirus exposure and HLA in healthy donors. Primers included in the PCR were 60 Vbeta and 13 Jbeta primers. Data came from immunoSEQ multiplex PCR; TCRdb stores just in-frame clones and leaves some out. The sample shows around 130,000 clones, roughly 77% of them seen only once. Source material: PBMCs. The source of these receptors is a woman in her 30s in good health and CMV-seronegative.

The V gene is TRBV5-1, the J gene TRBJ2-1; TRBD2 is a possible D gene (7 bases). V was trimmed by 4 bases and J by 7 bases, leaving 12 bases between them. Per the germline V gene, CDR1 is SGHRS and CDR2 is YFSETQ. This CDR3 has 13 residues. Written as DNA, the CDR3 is TGCGCCAGCAGCGCCGCGGGGGCGAATGAGCAGTTCTTC. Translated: CASSAAGANEQFF.

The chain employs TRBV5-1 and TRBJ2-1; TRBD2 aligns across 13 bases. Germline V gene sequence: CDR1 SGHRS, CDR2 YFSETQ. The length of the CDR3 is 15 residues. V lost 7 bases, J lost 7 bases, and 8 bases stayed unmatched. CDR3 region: CASAPLAGGRNEQFF. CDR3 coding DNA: TGCGCCAGCGCCCCACTAGCGGGGGGGCGAAATGAGCAGTTCTTC.

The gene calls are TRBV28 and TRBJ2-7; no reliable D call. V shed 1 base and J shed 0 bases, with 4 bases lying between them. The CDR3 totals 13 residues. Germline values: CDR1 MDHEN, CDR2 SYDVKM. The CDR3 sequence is CASSLSYSYEQYF. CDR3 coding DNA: TGTGCCAGCAGTTTATCGTACTCCTACGAGCAGTACTTC.

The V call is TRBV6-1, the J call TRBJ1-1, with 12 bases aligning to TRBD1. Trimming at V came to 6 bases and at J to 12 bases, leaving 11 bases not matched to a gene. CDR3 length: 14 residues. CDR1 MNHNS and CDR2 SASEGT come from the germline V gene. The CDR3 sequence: CASSPAGQGAQTFF. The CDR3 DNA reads TGTGCCAGCAGCCCCGCGGGACAGGGGGCGCAGACTTTCTTT.

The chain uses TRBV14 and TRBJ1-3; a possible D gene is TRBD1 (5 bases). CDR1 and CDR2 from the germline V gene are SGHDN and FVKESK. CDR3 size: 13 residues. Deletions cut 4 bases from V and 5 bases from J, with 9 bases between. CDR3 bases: TGTGCCAGCAGCCTGGGGCTTAGAAACACCATATATTTT. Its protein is CASSLGLRNTIYF.

The CDR3 DNA is TGTGCCTGGAGGGGAGGGGGTACAGATACGCAGTATTTT. Translating it yields CAWRGGGTDTQYF. The chain joins TRBV30 to TRBJ2-3; TRBD2 is a possible D gene (7 bases). Trimming removed 3 bases from V and 3 bases from J, with 10 bases in between. The CDR3 length is 13 residues. Germline V lookup: CDR1 GTSNPN, CDR2 SVGIG (reference sequence).

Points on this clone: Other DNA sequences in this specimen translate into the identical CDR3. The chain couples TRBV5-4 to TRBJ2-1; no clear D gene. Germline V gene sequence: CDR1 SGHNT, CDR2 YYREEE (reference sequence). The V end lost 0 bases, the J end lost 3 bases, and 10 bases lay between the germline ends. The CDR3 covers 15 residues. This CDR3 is CASSLASGSYNEQFF. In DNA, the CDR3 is TGTGCCAGCAGCTTGGCCTCAGGCAGCTACAATGAGCAGTTCTTC.

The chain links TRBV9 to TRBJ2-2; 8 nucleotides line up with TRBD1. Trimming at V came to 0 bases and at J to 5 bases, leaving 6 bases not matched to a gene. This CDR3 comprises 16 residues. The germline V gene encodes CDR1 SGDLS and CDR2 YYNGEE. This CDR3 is CASSVARTGITGELFF. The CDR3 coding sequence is TGTGCCAGCAGCGTAGCGCGGACAGGGATTACCGGGGAGCTGTTTTTT.

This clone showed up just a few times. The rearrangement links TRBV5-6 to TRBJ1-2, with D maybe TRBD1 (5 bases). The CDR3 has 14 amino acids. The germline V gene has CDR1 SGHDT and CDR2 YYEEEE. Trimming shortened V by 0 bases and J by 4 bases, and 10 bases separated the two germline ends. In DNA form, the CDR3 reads TGTGCCAGCAGCTTGGCGATGGGGCCCTATGGCTACACCTTC. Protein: CASSLAMGPYGYTF.

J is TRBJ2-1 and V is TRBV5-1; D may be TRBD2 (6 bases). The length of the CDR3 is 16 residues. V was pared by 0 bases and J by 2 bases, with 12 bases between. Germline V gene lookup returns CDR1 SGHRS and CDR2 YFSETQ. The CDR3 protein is CASSLVGLGTYNEQFF. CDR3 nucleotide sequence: TGCGCCAGCAGCTTGGTGGGACTGGGTACCTACAATGAGCAGTTCTTC.

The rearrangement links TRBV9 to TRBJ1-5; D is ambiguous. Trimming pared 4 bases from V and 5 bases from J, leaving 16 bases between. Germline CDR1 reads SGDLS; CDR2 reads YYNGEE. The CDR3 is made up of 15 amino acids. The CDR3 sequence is CASSRTAAGDQPQHF. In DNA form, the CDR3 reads TGTGCCAGCAGCCGAACAGCCGCGGGCGATCAGCCCCAGCATTTT.

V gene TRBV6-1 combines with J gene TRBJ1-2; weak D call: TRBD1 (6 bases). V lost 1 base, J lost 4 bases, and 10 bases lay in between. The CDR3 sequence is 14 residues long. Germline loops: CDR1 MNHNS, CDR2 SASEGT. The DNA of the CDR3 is TGTGCCAGCAGTGAAGGGAGGACAGTCTATGGCTACACCTTC. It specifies CASSEGRTVYGYTF.

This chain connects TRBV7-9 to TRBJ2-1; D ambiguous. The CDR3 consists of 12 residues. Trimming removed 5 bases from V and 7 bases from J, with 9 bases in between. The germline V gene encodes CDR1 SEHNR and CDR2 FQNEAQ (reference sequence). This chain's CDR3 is CASSAERNEQFF. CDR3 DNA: TGTGCCAGCAGCGCGGAACGTAATGAGCAGTTCTTC.

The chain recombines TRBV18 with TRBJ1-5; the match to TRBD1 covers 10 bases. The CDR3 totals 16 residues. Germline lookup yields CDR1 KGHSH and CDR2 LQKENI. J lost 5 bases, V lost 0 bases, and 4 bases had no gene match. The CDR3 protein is CASSPPGTGEYQPQHF. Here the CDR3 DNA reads TGTGCCAGCTCACCACCCGGGACAGGGGAGTATCAGCCCCAGCATTTT.

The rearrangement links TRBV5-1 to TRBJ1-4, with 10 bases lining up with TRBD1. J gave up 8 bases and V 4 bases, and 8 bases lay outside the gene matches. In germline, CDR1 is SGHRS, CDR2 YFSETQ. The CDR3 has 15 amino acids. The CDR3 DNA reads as TGCGCCAGCAGCCCGAGGGACAGGGGAAACGAAAAACTGTTTTTT. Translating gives CASSPRDRGNEKLFF.

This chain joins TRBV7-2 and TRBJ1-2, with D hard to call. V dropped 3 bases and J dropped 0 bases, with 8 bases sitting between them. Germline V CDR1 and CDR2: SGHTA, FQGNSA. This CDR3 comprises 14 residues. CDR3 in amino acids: CASSFSGSNYGYTF. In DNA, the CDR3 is TGTGCCAGCAGCTTCAGCGGGTCTAACTATGGCTACACCTTC.